Sequencing of this T cell receptor beta chain was carried out in a study of CXCR3-negative and CXCR3-positive naive CD8 T cells. Regarding the study as a whole: In both naive subsets diversity was comparably high, whereas memory CD8+ cells showed much lower diversity. Greater hydrophobicity was found in TRB CDR3s of CXCR3-positive naive cells than of CXCR3-negative naive cells. Because surface CD5 did not distinguish the naive subsets, TCR strength was inferred from TRB CDR3 properties.

5' RACE that incorporated UMI labels was used to prepare the TRB cDNA libraries. With the 5' RACE reads reprocessed, TCRdb shows one record per CDR3 protein and no DNA. This repertoire comprises roughly 93,000 distinct CDR3 sequences; its ten largest clones make up roughly 0.99%. Germline values: CDR1 SGHRS, CDR2 YFSETQ. The CDR3 totals 16 residues. With regard to this clonotype: Its antigen is unknown.

The rearrangement uses TRBV5-1 and TRBJ2-2; TCRdb's D gene call, TRBD2, goes unchecked for lack of DNA. The receptor was isolated from a human donor in good health. Some clones in this sample may be carry-over from other donors' samples. The material sequenced was naive CXCR3+ CD8+ T cells from blood. Subset defined: CD45RO-CCR7+CD27+CD95- naive CD8+ T cells expressing CXCR3 (TNR3+). This CDR3 is CASSHTLAGPTGELFF.